The next 9 T cell receptor beta chains were all read from a single sample in a study of cytomegalovirus exposure and HLA in healthy donors. The primer mix had 60 Vbeta and 13 Jbeta primers. Produced via immunoSEQ multiplex PCR; TCRdb's table is partial and in-frame only. The table has more than 150,000 clones, nearly 80% seen once. Sequencing was done on a sample of PBMCs. All receptors derive from a man aged 50 or older in good health and CMV-seropositive.

The V and J genes are TRBV28 and TRBJ2-5; 9 bases match TRBD1. The CDR3 runs to 14 residues. V was pared by 10 bases and J by 11 bases, with 17 bases of the junction left unmatched. Germline V lookup: CDR1 MDHEN, CDR2 SYDVKM. The DNA for the CDR3 is TGTGCCACCAACCCCGGGACAGGGACGAGGGAGCAGTACTTC. As protein: CATNPGTGTREQYF.

The chain joins TRBV5-1 to TRBJ2-5; TRBD1 is a possible D gene (5 bases). Trimming took 0 bases from V and 5 from J, leaving 11 bases between them. The CDR3 has 14 amino acids. From germline, CDR1 is SGHRS and CDR2 YFSETQ. The CDR3 region is CASSLAGQGETQYF. Here the CDR3 DNA reads TGCGCCAGCAGCTTGGCCGGGCAGGGCGAGACCCAGTACTTC. Full variable domain (remainder filled in from reference TRBV5-1 and TRBJ2-5): KAGVTQTPRYLIKTRGQQVTLSCSPISGHRSVSWYQQTPGQGLQFLFEYFSETQRNKGNFPGRFSGRQFSNSRSEMNVSTLELGDSALYLCASSLAGQGETQYFGPGTRLLVL.

The J gene is TRBJ2-3, the V gene TRBV25-1, with D unresolved. Trimming stripped 1 base from V and 0 bases from J, with 5 bases between. Germline CDR1 MGHDK, CDR2 SYGVNS. The CDR3 extends over 14 amino acids. The CDR3 protein is CASSESASTDTQYF. The CDR3 nucleotides read TGTGCCAGCAGTGAATCAGCGAGCACAGATACGCAGTATTTT. The whole variable domain, remainder taken from reference TRBV25-1 and TRBJ2-3, is EADIYQTPRYLVIGTGKKITLECSQTMGHDKMYWYQQDPGMELHLIHYSYGVNSTEKGDLSSESTVSRIRTEHFPLTLESARPSHTSQYLCASSESASTDTQYFGPGTRLTVL.

This rearrangement joins TRBV6-5 to TRBJ1-3; 9 nucleotides match TRBD1. The germline V gene encodes CDR1 MNHEY and CDR2 SVGAGI. With 2 bases clipped from V and 4 bases from J, the junction kept 6 bases outside the gene matches. This CDR3 comprises 16 residues. CDR3 nucleotides: TGTGCCAGCAGTTACGTATACAGGGGGCTAGGAAACACCATATATTTT. It specifies CASSYVYRGLGNTIYF.

This chain's CDR3 is CAIRLAGGRADTQYF. CDR3 DNA sequence: TGTGCCATCAGGTTAGCGGGGGGGCGCGCAGATACGCAGTATTTT. The V and J genes are TRBV10-3 and TRBJ2-3, with 11 bases fitting TRBD2. The germline gives CDR1 ENHRY, CDR2 SYGVKD. J was trimmed by 4 bases and V by 6 bases; bases with no gene match: 6. The CDR3 has 15 residues.

This clone occurred once. V is TRBV6-4 and J is TRBJ2-3; D is possibly TRBD1 (6 bases). Germline V CDR1 and CDR2: MRHNA, SNTAGT. The CDR3 has 13 residues. The germline V and J ends were trimmed by 3 bases and 4 bases, with 8 bases remaining between them. CDR3 protein: CASSERQADTQYF. The CDR3 DNA is TGTGCCAGCAGTGAGAGACAGGCAGATACGCAGTATTTT.

Only one count was recorded for this clone. The chain carries TRBV11-1 and TRBJ1-1; no clear D. This CDR3 region has 14 residues. From germline, CDR1 is SGHAT and CDR2 FQDESV (reference sequence). V dropped 1 base and J dropped 4 bases, with 10 bases sitting between them. This chain's CDR3 is CASSLVASGTEAFF. CDR3 coding DNA: TGTGCCAGCAGCTTAGTAGCCTCTGGCACTGAAGCTTTCTTT.

The J gene is TRBJ2-7, the V gene TRBV7-2, with D hard to call. This CDR3 region has 12 residues. Per germline, CDR1 SGHTA and CDR2 FQGNSA. Trimming shortened V by 3 bases and J by 6 bases, and 9 bases separated the two germline ends. This CDR3 reads CASSFDRGEQYF. The CDR3 bases are TGTGCCAGCAGCTTCGACCGCGGCGAGCAGTACTTC.

CDR3: CASSEGLAGTYEQYV. The CDR3 region has the DNA TGTGCCAGCAGTGAAGGGTTAGCGGGGACCTACGAGCAGTACGTC. The chain couples TRBV6-1 to TRBJ2-7; TRBD2 matches 8 bases. Germline trimming cut 1 base from V and 2 bases from J; bases unmatched to any gene: 4. The length of the CDR3 is 15 residues. CDR1 MNHNS and CDR2 SASEGT come from the germline V gene.